This passage covers 15 T cell receptor beta chains from one sample sequenced in a study of radiotherapy plus CTLA-4 blockade in lung cancer. Sequenced by immunoSEQ multiplex PCR; TCRdb stores in-frame clones only, minus some. The sample includes about 32,000 clones, approximately 70% seen only once; the top ten take under 5%. The specimen comprised peripheral blood, sampled from a patient treated with radiotherapy plus ipilimumab. The source of these receptors is a human donor with non-small cell lung cancer who had stable disease on radiotherapy plus ipilimumab.

This clone was detected only once. The chain couples TRBV4-1 to TRBJ2-1; 10 bases fit TRBD2. The germline CDR1 and CDR2 sequences are MGHRA and YSYEKL. This CDR3 comprises 16 residues. The V gene end was trimmed by 1 base and the J gene end by 3 bases; junction bases not matched to a gene: 3. The CDR3 DNA reads TGCGCCAGCAGCCAAGGAAGGACTAGCGGCTACAATGAGCAGTTCTTC. It translates to CASSQGRTSGYNEQFF.

The rearrangement uses TRBV19 and TRBJ1-2, with D perhaps matching TRBD1 (6 bases). The germline V and J ends were trimmed by 1 base and 1 base, with 16 bases remaining between them. The germline V gene encodes CDR1 LNHDA and CDR2 SQIVND (reference sequence). The CDR3 is made up of 17 amino acids. The CDR3 coding sequence is TGTGCCAGTAGTATAGGTGGGGGCAGAAACTTTAACTATGGCTACACCTTC. Translating gives CASSIGGGRNFNYGYTF.

The J gene is TRBJ2-5, the V gene TRBV5-5; 8 bases match TRBD1. Germline lookup yields CDR1 SGHKS and CDR2 YYEKEE (reference sequence). The CDR3 totals 14 residues. J gave up 10 bases and V 4 bases, and 12 bases lay outside the gene matches. The CDR3 region is CASSRTGSGRRQYF. DNA of the CDR3: TGTGCCAGCAGCAGGACAGGGTCGGGGAGACGCCAGTACTTC.

The chain recombines TRBV29-1 with TRBJ2-5; the D gene could be TRBD1 or TRBD2 (5 bases each). V was trimmed by 0 bases and J by 5 bases, leaving 13 bases between them. CDR3 size: 14 residues. Per germline, CDR1 SQVTM and CDR2 ANQGSEA. The CDR3 sequence is CSVEEGARRETQYF. The CDR3 DNA reads TGCAGCGTTGAAGAAGGGGCAAGGAGGGAGACCCAGTACTTC.

The V call is TRBV7-2, the J call TRBJ2-5, with 7 nucleotides matching TRBD2. The CDR3 length is 14 residues. With 5 bases clipped from V and 5 bases from J, the junction kept 8 bases outside the gene matches. Per germline, CDR1 SGHTA and CDR2 FQGNSA. The CDR3 nucleotides read TGTGCCAGCAGCCCTCAAGCGGGGTTGGAGACCCAGTACTTC. As protein: CASSPQAGLETQYF.

The chain recombines TRBV18 with TRBJ2-7; weak D call: TRBD1 (5 bases). CDR1 and CDR2 from the germline V gene are KGHSH and LQKENI. The CDR3 sequence is 13 residues long. V was trimmed by 2 bases and J by 0 bases, leaving 5 bases between them. CDR3 amino acids: CASSPDSSYEQYF. The CDR3 DNA sequence: TGTGCCAGCTCACCAGACAGCTCCTACGAGCAGTACTTC.

J is TRBJ2-7 and V is TRBV18; 13 nucleotides match TRBD2. Germline trimming cut 3 bases from V and 6 bases from J; bases unmatched to any gene: 11. This CDR3 spans 17 amino acids. CDR1 is KGHSH, CDR2 LQKENI, per germline. CDR3 protein: CASSPLPTSGRTGEQYF. The DNA for the CDR3 is TGTGCCAGCTCACCCCTACCGACTAGCGGGAGGACGGGCGAGCAGTACTTC.

This clone was recorded only once. Since a much larger clone is just one base distant, this may be a read error. The CDR3 region has the DNA TGTGCCAGCAGGACAGGGGGATACTATGGCTACTCCTTC. Its translation: CASRTGGYYGYSF. The chain recombines TRBV28 with TRBJ1-2, with 9 bases identical to TRBD1. The length of the CDR3 is 13 residues. Germline values: CDR1 MDHEN, CDR2 SYDVKM.

This clone was found a few times. The identical CDR3 is also encoded by other nucleotide sequences in the sample. The chain recombines TRBV11-2 with TRBJ1-1; possible D gene TRBD1, 6 bases. Trimming took 0 bases from V and 5 from J, leaving 10 bases between them. Germline lookup yields CDR1 SGHAT and CDR2 FQNNGV. CDR3 length equals 14 residues. DNA of the CDR3: TGTGCCAGCAGCTTAGAGGGGGCAGGGACTGAAGCTTTCTTT. Translated: CASSLEGAGTEAFF. The entire variable domain, with the rest obtained from reference TRBV11-2 and TRBJ1-1, is as follows: EAGVAQSPRYKIIEKRQSVAFWCNPISGHATLYWYQQILGQGPKLLIQFQNNGVVDDSQLPKDRFSAERLKGVDSTLKIQPAKLEDSAVYLCASSLEGAGTEAFFGQGTRLTVV.

This clone has a handful of counts. The chain has TRBV5-1 and TRBJ2-1; 11 bases line up with TRBD2. From germline, CDR1 is SGHRS and CDR2 YFSETQ. The V gene end was trimmed by 5 bases and the J gene end by 0 bases; junction bases not matched to a gene: 1. CDR3 length: 15 amino acids. The CDR3 sequence: CASRTSGISYNEQFF. The CDR3 region has the DNA TGCGCCAGCAGGACTAGCGGGATCTCCTACAATGAGCAGTTCTTC.

The rearrangement uses TRBV27 and TRBJ1-5; 8 nucleotides align to TRBD1. The V and J ends lost 4 bases and 3 bases, in that order; junction bases with no gene match: 8. CDR1 and CDR2 (germline): MNHEY, SMNVEV (reference sequence). The CDR3 is 16 amino acids. The CDR3 region is CASSSRGTGHNQPQHF. Written as DNA, the CDR3 is TGTGCCAGCAGTTCACGCGGGACAGGACACAATCAGCCCCAGCATTTT.

J is TRBJ2-1 and V is TRBV19, with unresolved D. Trimming pared 3 bases from V and 6 bases from J, leaving 6 bases between. This CDR3 is built from 12 residues. From germline, CDR1 is LNHDA and CDR2 SQIVND (reference sequence). In DNA form, the CDR3 reads TGTGCCAGTAGTATTCGGCTCAATGAGCAGTTCTTC. Translated, it gives CASSIRLNEQFF.

The chain combines TRBV28 with TRBJ2-3; no definite D call. Trimming removed 5 bases from V and 4 bases from J, with 19 bases in between. This CDR3 has 16 residues. Germline CDR1 MDHEN, CDR2 SYDVKM. Written as DNA, the CDR3 is TGTGCCAGCAGTCGCCGGATTATACTTAGGGCAGATACGCAGTATTTT. This translates into CASSRRIILRADTQYF.

This chain uses TRBV19 with TRBJ2-1, with 10 bases matching TRBD2. Germline V gives CDR1 LNHDA, CDR2 SQIVND (reference sequence). CDR3 size: 19 residues. Trimming at V came to 0 bases and at J to 4 bases, leaving 12 bases not matched to a gene. The CDR3 DNA reads TGTGCCAGTAGTATAGATATCCTCGGGGTACTAGCGGGGTACAATGAGCAGTTCTTC. Translated, it gives CASSIDILGVLAGYNEQFF. The variable domain in full, with the rest retrieved from reference TRBV19 and TRBJ2-1, is DGGITQSPKYLFRKEGQNVTLSCEQNLNHDAMYWYRQDPGQGLRLIYYSQIVNDFQKGDIAEGYSVSREKKESFPLTVTSAQKNPTAFYLCASSIDILGVLAGYNEQFFGPGTRLTVL.

The chain recombines TRBV20-1 with TRBJ2-7; no clear D gene. From germline, CDR1 is DFQATT and CDR2 SNEGSKA (reference sequence). The V and J ends lost 3 bases and 3 bases respectively, with 6 bases between them. This CDR3 has 11 residues. Written as DNA, the CDR3 is TGCAGTGCTAGGTACGTCTACGAGCAGTACTTC. As protein: CSARYVYEQYF.